These 28 T cell receptor beta chains share one sample of origin, sequenced in a study of blood T cell repertoires in COVID-19. Assay: immunoSEQ multiplex PCR; the TCRdb copy retains only in-frame clones and omits some. The profile shows 180,000 or so clones, around 88% of them singletons. Sequences were obtained from PBMCs or T cells enriched from blood (not recorded which). The receptors were gathered from a woman aged 50 to 60 in a cohort exposed to, infected with or recovered from COVID-19 (not recorded which).

The J gene is TRBJ2-1, the V gene TRBV2, with TRBD2 identical over 11 bases. After removal of 2 bases from V and 0 bases from J, the junction contained 3 bases not matched to a gene. Germline V gene sequence: CDR1 SNHLY, CDR2 FYNNEI. The CDR3 runs to 17 residues. CDR3 DNA: TGTGCCAGCAGTGAACGAACTAGCGGGAGCTCCTACAATGAGCAGTTCTTC. Translated: CASSERTSGSSYNEQFF. The full variable domain, with the rest looked up from reference TRBV2 and TRBJ2-1, is EPEVTQTPSHQVTQMGQEVILRCVPISNHLYFYWYRQILGQKVEFLVSFYNNEISEKSEIFDDQFSVERPDGSNFTLKIRSTKLEDSAMYFCASSERTSGSSYNEQFFGPGTRLTVL.

The chain joins TRBV29-1 to TRBJ1-5; D gene ambiguous. The CDR3 consists of 13 residues. V lost 0 bases and J lost 4, with 7 bases in between. Germline CDR1 reads SQVTM; CDR2 reads ANQGSEA. The CDR3 coding sequence is TGCAGCGTTGAAGAGGCAGGTAATCAGCCCCAGCATTTT. Amino acid sequence: CSVEEAGNQPQHF.

The rearrangement links TRBV11-2 to TRBJ2-2; TRBD2 matches at 7 bases. Germline CDR1 reads SGHAT; CDR2 reads FQNNGV. V gave up 5 bases and J gave up 2 bases; unmatched junction bases: 11. The CDR3 loop spans 17 amino acids. CDR3 nucleotides: TGTGCCAGCAGCCCCAGGGCTAGCGGAACCAACACCGGGGAGCTGTTTTTT. Amino acids: CASSPRASGTNTGELFF.

The rearrangement links TRBV4-2 to TRBJ2-5, with 10 bases that match TRBD2. Germline V gives CDR1 LGHNA, CDR2 YNFKEQ. V lost 4 bases to trimming and J lost 2 bases; unmatched junction nucleotides: 4. This CDR3 contains 15 residues. The CDR3 sequence is CASSRTLAGQETQYF. In DNA form, the CDR3 reads TGTGCCAGCAGCCGGACACTAGCGGGGCAAGAGACCCAGTACTTC.

This clone was observed a few times. The chain employs TRBV19 and TRBJ2-1, with D hard to call. The CDR3 length is 13 residues. Trimming removed 4 bases from V and 5 bases from J, with 9 bases in between. The germline gives CDR1 LNHDA, CDR2 SQIVND (reference sequence). The CDR3 sequence is CASSKLQDNEQFF. CDR3 DNA sequence: TGTGCCAGTAGTAAACTCCAGGACAATGAGCAGTTCTTC. Combining the CDR3 with reference TRBV19 and TRBJ2-1 gives the whole variable domain DGGITQSPKYLFRKEGQNVTLSCEQNLNHDAMYWYRQDPGQGLRLIYYSQIVNDFQKGDIAEGYSVSREKKESFPLTVTSAQKNPTAFYLCASSKLQDNEQFFGPGTRLTVL.

The chain carries TRBV19 and TRBJ1-4, with D possibly TRBD1 on 5 matching bases. The germline V and J ends were trimmed by 5 bases and 5 bases, with 12 bases remaining between them. The germline gives CDR1 LNHDA, CDR2 SQIVND (reference sequence). The CDR3 contains 14 residues. CDR3: CASSATRGNEKLFF. In DNA form, the CDR3 reads TGTGCCAGTAGTGCGACAAGGGGAAATGAAAAACTGTTTTTT.

The chain recombines TRBV2 with TRBJ2-7; 10 positions agree with TRBD2. CDR3 length equals 15 residues. In germline, CDR1 is SNHLY, CDR2 FYNNEI. After removal of 6 bases from V and 3 bases from J, the junction contained 8 bases not matched to a gene. The CDR3 loop is CASRKELAGSYEQYF. The DNA of the CDR3 is TGTGCCAGCAGGAAAGAACTAGCGGGGAGCTACGAGCAGTACTTC.

J is TRBJ2-7 and V is TRBV10-3, with 10 positions matching TRBD2. V lost 6 bases to trimming and J lost 2 bases; unmatched junction nucleotides: 4. The CDR3 is 14 amino acids. Germline loops: CDR1 ENHRY, CDR2 SYGVKD. The CDR3 nucleotides read TGTGCCATCAGAGCGGGGGGGCAGGCCTACGAGCAGTACTTC. Amino acids: CAIRAGGQAYEQYF.

V gene TRBV9 combines with J gene TRBJ2-1, with 11 bases lining up with TRBD2. The ends lost 0 bases at V and 1 base at J; junction bases unmatched: 3. The germline V gene encodes CDR1 SGDLS and CDR2 YYNGEE. This CDR3 comprises 17 residues. In nucleotides, the CDR3 is TGTGCCAGCAGCGTAGAAGCTAGCGGGGGGTCCTACAATGAGCAGTTCTTC. It codes for CASSVEASGGSYNEQFF.

The V gene is TRBV27, the J gene TRBJ1-2; D gene uncertain. CDR1 and CDR2 (germline): MNHEY, SMNVEV (reference sequence). CDR3 size: 15 residues. The germline V and J ends were trimmed by 3 bases and 2 bases, with 13 bases remaining between them. In DNA, the CDR3 is TGTGCCAGCAGTTTTGACCGCGGGGTCAACTATGGCTACACCTTC. Protein sequence: CASSFDRGVNYGYTF.

This chain joins TRBV3-1 (or the pseudogene TRBV3-2) and TRBJ2-2; D is possibly TRBD1 (6 bases). This CDR3 has 16 amino acids. Trimming removed 2 bases at V and 7 bases at J, with 17 bases between. Per the germline V gene, CDR1 is LGHDT and CDR2 is YNNKEL (reference sequence). The CDR3 DNA follows: TGTGCCAGCAGCCAATATTACAGGGATGGGAGCGGGGAGCTGTTTTTT. Its protein product is CASSQYYRDGSGELFF.

The J gene is TRBJ2-7, the V gene TRBV13; TRBD2 matches at 9 bases. Looked up from germline, CDR1 is PRHDT and CDR2 is FYEKMQ (reference sequence). This CDR3 has 15 residues. V lost 5 bases, J lost 1 base, and 6 bases stayed unmatched. CDR3 amino acids: CASSLRSGRSYEQYF. CDR3 nucleotide sequence: TGTGCCAGCAGCCTCCGTAGCGGGAGATCCTACGAGCAGTACTTC.

The chain recombines TRBV6-5 with TRBJ1-1; D unclear. In germline, CDR1 is MNHEY, CDR2 SVGAGI. The CDR3 runs 14 residues. V was shortened by 6 bases and J by 2 bases, with 13 bases between the two germline ends. DNA of the CDR3: TGTGCCAGCAGGGGAGCTTTCTCTAACACTGAAGCTTTCTTT. It translates to CASRGAFSNTEAFF.

The V and J genes are TRBV7-8 and TRBJ2-1; D is possibly TRBD2 (6 bases). V lost 4 bases, J lost 6 bases, and 16 bases lay in between. Germline V gene lookup returns CDR1 SGHVS and CDR2 FQNEAQ. The CDR3 is 15 amino acids. The CDR3 spells CASSSLTGALNEQFF. The CDR3 bases are TGTGCCAGCAGCTCCTTGACGGGAGCTCTCAATGAGCAGTTCTTC.

The J gene is TRBJ1-1, the V gene TRBV28; D is possibly TRBD1 (6 bases). CDR1 is MDHEN, CDR2 SYDVKM, per germline. This CDR3 comprises 17 residues. V lost 5 bases and J 5 bases, leaving 24 bases between the germline ends. The CDR3 is CASSPFGAGAQRTEAFF. CDR3 bases: TGTGCCAGCAGTCCCTTCGGGGCAGGGGCGCAGAGGACTGAAGCTTTCTTT.

The V and J genes are TRBV11-2 and TRBJ2-1, with D possibly matching TRBD2 (6 bases). The CDR3 is 15 residues long. The ends were cut back, 2 bases at V and 8 bases at J, with 16 bases in the middle. CDR1 and CDR2 from the germline V gene are SGHAT and FQNNGV. The CDR3 region has the DNA TGTGCCAGCAGCTTAAATTGGTTCTCGGGGGATGAGCAGTTCTTC. It yields the protein CASSLNWFSGDEQFF. Complete variable domain (other parts from reference TRBV11-2 and TRBJ2-1): EAGVAQSPRYKIIEKRQSVAFWCNPISGHATLYWYQQILGQGPKLLIQFQNNGVVDDSQLPKDRFSAERLKGVDSTLKIQPAKLEDSAVYLCASSLNWFSGDEQFFGPGTRLTVL.

The rearrangement uses TRBV7-2 and TRBJ2-3, with 8 nucleotides matching TRBD2. Trimming took 4 bases from V and 6 from J; bases not matched to a gene: 9. There are 15 residues in the CDR3. Germline CDR1 reads SGHTA; CDR2 reads FQGNSA. As DNA, the CDR3 is TGTGCCAGCAGCTATAGCGGGGCTCCCGGGGATACGCAGTATTTT. It yields the protein CASSYSGAPGDTQYF.

This clone appeared a single time. The CDR3, as DNA: TGTGCCAGCAGTTTATCACCAGGGAGGCCCGGGGAGCTGTTTTTT. Translation: CASSLSPGRPGELFF. The chain couples TRBV27 to TRBJ2-2; TRBD2 might be the D (6 bases). Germline values: CDR1 MNHEY, CDR2 SMNVEV (reference sequence). The V gene lost 0 bases and the J gene lost 6 bases, with 11 bases spanning the gap. The CDR3 extends over 15 amino acids.

A word on this clone: This same CDR3 is encoded by further DNA sequences in the sample. This sequence joins TRBV9 and TRBJ1-1; 9 positions match TRBD1. CDR1 is SGDLS, CDR2 YYNGEE, per germline. The length of the CDR3 is 14 residues. With 2 bases clipped from V and 1 base from J, the junction kept 0 bases outside the gene matches. The CDR3 region is CASSVGQGNTEAFF. The DNA of the CDR3 is TGTGCCAGCAGCGTGGGACAGGGGAACACTGAAGCTTTCTTT. The whole variable domain, filled in from reference TRBV9 and TRBJ1-1, reads DSGVTQTPKHLITATGQRVTLRCSPRSGDLSVYWYQQSLDQGLQFLIQYYNGEERAKGNILERFSAQQFPDLHSELNLSSLELGDSALYFCASSVGQGNTEAFFGQGTRLTVV.

The chain couples TRBV28 to TRBJ1-2, with TRBD1 identical over 11 bases. This CDR3 has 14 amino acids. Germline lookup yields CDR1 MDHEN and CDR2 SYDVKM. The V segment lost 6 bases and the J segment 8 bases; nucleotides outside the gene matches: 8. CDR3 protein: CASRSGQGVIGYTF. The CDR3 region has the DNA TGTGCCAGCAGGTCGGGACAGGGGGTAATCGGCTACACCTTC.

V gene TRBV9 combines with J gene TRBJ1-2, with D possibly being TRBD1 (5 bases). This CDR3 spans 15 amino acids. The germline CDR1 and CDR2 sequences are SGDLS and YYNGEE. The V end lost 0 bases, the J end lost 6 bases, and 15 bases lay between the germline ends. The CDR3, as DNA: TGTGCCAGCAGCGTAGCTGGGGGAGGGTCTAATGGCTACACCTTC. Its translation: CASSVAGGGSNGYTF. Looking up the rest from reference TRBV9 and TRBJ1-2 gives the full variable domain: DSGVTQTPKHLITATGQRVTLRCSPRSGDLSVYWYQQSLDQGLQFLIQYYNGEERAKGNILERFSAQQFPDLHSELNLSSLELGDSALYFCASSVAGGGSNGYTFGSGTRLTVV.

This rearrangement joins TRBV4-1 to TRBJ1-4, with 8 bases aligning to TRBD1. The CDR3 runs to 16 residues. Germline-derived CDR1 and CDR2 are MGHRA and YSYEKL. After removal of 6 bases from V and 8 bases from J, the junction contained 14 bases not matched to a gene. CDR3 coding DNA: TGCGCCAGCAGACATTTCGGGACAGGTCCCGAGGAAAAACTGTTTTTT. This codes for CASRHFGTGPEEKLFF.

The chain employs TRBV4-1 and TRBJ2-7, with D possibly being TRBD2 (5 bases). The CDR3 spans 15 residues. V was shortened by 1 base and J by 0 bases, with 10 bases between the two germline ends. Germline-derived CDR1 and CDR2 are MGHRA and YSYEKL. Written as DNA, the CDR3 is TGCGCCAGCAGCCAAGTCGAGGGTAGCTCCTACGAGCAGTACTTC. This translates into CASSQVEGSSYEQYF.

The chain combines TRBV4-3 with TRBJ1-1, with 7 bases that match TRBD1. There are 15 residues in the CDR3. V gave up 4 bases and J gave up 8 bases; unmatched junction bases: 13. CDR1 LGHNA and CDR2 YSLEER come from the germline V gene. DNA of the CDR3: TGCGCCAGCAGCCGGGGCTCGGGGATACAGGGGGAAGCTTTCTTT. Encoded protein: CASSRGSGIQGEAFF.

This chain links TRBV7-8 with TRBJ2-1; TRBD2 agrees at 11 bases. Per the germline V gene, CDR1 is SGHVS and CDR2 is FQNEAQ. The length of the CDR3 is 19 residues. After removal of 0 bases from V and 3 bases from J, the junction contained 10 bases not matched to a gene. The CDR3 DNA follows: TGTGCCAGCAGCTTAGCTGTACTTAGCGGGAGGGTCGACTACAATGAGCAGTTCTTC. It codes for CASSLAVLSGRVDYNEQFF.

The V gene is TRBV2, the J gene TRBJ1-2; TRBD1 aligns across 7 bases. Germline loops: CDR1 SNHLY, CDR2 FYNNEI. Trimming at V came to 3 bases and at J to 4 bases, leaving 14 bases not matched to a gene. The CDR3 covers 17 residues. CDR3 in amino acids: CASSEEFPGRQGYGYTF. For the CDR3, the DNA is TGTGCCAGCAGTGAGGAGTTTCCTGGGCGACAGGGCTATGGCTACACCTTC.

This rearrangement joins TRBV10-3 to TRBJ1-5, with TRBD1 identical over 8 bases. Germline V gene lookup returns CDR1 ENHRY and CDR2 SYGVKD. V shed 3 bases and J 1 base; nucleotides not matched to a gene: 5. This CDR3 has 16 residues. CDR3 loop: CAISDTGGLSNQPQHF. As DNA, the CDR3 is TGTGCCATCAGTGATACAGGGGGTTTAAGCAATCAGCCCCAGCATTTT.

The J gene is TRBJ1-2, the V gene TRBV28, with D uncertain. In germline, CDR1 is MDHEN, CDR2 SYDVKM. V was pared by 6 bases and J by 8 bases, with 10 bases between. This CDR3 has 11 residues. CDR3 bases: TGTGCCAGCAGCGCTATTAAGGGCTACACCTTC. It specifies CASSAIKGYTF.